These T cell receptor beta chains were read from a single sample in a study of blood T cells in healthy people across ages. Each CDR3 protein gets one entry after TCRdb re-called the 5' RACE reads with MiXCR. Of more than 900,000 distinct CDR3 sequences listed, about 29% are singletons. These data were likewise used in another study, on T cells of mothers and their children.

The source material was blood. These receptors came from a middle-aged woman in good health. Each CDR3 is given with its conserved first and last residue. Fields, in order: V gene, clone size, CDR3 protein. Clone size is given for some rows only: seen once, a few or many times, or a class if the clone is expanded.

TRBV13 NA CASSSTGQGIYEQYF
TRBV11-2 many CASSLAAANVLTF
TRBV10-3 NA CAISTGRYEQYF
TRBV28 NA CASSAGYTFYEQYF
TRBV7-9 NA CASRSQGAEERFF
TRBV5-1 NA CASSNGLYNEQFF
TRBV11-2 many CASSDRDRGSYEQYF
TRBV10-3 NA CAISSRTGSLPEAFF
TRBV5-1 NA CASSSERTGCNEQFF
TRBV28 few CASSPNPTTPVLEETQYF
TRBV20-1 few CSAPWDTFNYGYTF
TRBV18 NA CASSPPGLAGGPRETQYF
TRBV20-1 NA CSASVAPGTEAFF
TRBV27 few CASSYWDGSYEQYF
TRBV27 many CASTQQGGANVLTF
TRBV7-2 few CASSPRTGYESPLHF
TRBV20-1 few CSAKYGGATDTQYF
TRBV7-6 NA CASSLGWGRNTEAFF
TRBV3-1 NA CASSQFTGNWGYGYTF
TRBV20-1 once CSATALGVSLDKNIQYF
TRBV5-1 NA CASSMEVGTEAFF
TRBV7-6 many CASSERDSSYEQYF
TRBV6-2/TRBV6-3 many CASSLTGTGKNEQYF
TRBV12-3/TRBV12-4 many CASSRTVYNEQFF
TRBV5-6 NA CASSEGQVKLEQYF
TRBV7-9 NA CASSGEIGQAWYGYTF
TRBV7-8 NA CASSQQGARGTEAFF
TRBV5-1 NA CASSGTQGTNTEAFF
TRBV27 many CASSVQGAFVYEQYF
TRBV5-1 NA CASSESGGGQETQYF
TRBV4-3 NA CASSQISAPTYEQYF
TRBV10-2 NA CASSARDILDMQYF
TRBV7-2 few CASSLPADRGYTF
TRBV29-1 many CSVESSGTGGLSTYEQYF
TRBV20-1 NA CSARDPVMGWETQYF